This T cell receptor (beta chain) was documented in a study of blood T cell repertoires in COVID-19. Looking at the study overall: Italy, Spain and the United States were the sources of the convalescent and acute COVID-19 samples. The cDNA or gDNA used as material had been derived from T cells, B-cell-depleted T cells, or PBMCs.

As processed by the authors: Nucleated cell counts were estimated from reference gene primer amplification. The method was immunoSEQ multiplex PCR; TCRdb's version includes in-frame clones alone and lacks a portion of them. V and J calls and clone size are as listed in that table; D and trimming were resolved from the DNA. This table holds fewer than 500,000 clones, 85% to 90% found once. Cohort 3 donors were reported recovered after two negative PCRs, clearance, or symptom resolution. The TCR was taken from a man younger than 45 who had recovered from COVID-19. The sample comprised PBMCs or T cells enriched from blood (not recorded which).

CDR3 residues: CASSLAGDYGYTF. CDR3 coding DNA: TGTGCCAGCAGCTTGGCCGGGGACTATGGCTACACCTTC. The chain combines TRBV5-5 with TRBJ1-2; D gene uncertain. With 0 bases removed from V and 3 bases from J, the gap between germline ends came to 6 bases. The CDR3 runs 13 residues. CDR1 and CDR2 from the germline V gene are SGHKS and YYEKEE (reference sequence).